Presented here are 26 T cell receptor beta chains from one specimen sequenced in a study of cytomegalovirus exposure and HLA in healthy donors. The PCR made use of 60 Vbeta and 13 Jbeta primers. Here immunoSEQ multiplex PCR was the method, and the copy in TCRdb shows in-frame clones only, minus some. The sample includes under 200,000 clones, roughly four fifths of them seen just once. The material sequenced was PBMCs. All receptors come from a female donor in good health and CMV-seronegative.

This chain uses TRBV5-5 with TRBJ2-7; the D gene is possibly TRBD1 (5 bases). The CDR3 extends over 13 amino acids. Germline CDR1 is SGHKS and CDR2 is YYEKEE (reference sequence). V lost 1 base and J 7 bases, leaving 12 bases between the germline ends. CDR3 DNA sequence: TGTGCCAGCAGCTTGAGGCAGGGCGAGGAGCAGTACTTC. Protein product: CASSLRQGEEQYF. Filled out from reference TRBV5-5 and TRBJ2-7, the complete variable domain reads DAGVTQSPTHLIKTRGQQVTLRCSPISGHKSVSWYQQVLGQGPQFIFQYYEKEERGRGNFPDRFSARQFPNYSSELNVNALLLGDSALYLCASSLRQGEEQYFGPGTRLTVT.

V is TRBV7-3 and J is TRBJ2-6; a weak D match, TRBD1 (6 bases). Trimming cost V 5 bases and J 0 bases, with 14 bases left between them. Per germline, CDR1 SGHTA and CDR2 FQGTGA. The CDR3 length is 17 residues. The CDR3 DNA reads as TGTGCCAGCAGCCCCGGGACATTCAACTCTGGGGCCAACGTCCTGACTTTC. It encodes CASSPGTFNSGANVLTF.

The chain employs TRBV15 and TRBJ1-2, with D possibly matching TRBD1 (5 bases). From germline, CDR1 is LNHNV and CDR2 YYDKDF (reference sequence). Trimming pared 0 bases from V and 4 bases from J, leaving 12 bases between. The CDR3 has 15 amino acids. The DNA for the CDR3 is TGTGCCACCAGCAGAGAGGGTGAGACAGCCTATGGCTACACCTTC. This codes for CATSREGETAYGYTF.

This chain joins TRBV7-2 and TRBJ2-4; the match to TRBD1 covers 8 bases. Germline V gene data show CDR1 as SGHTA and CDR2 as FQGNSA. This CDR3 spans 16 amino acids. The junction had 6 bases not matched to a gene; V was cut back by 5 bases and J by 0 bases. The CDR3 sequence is CASSPRDRRAKNIQYF. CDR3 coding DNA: TGTGCCAGCAGCCCCCGGGACAGGAGAGCCAAAAACATTCAGTACTTC.

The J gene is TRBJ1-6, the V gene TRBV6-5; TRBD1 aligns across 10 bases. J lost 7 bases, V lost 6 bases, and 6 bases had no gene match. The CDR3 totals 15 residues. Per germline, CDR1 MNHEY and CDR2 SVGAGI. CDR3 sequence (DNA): TGTGCCAGCAGCCGCCGGACAGGGGGGAATTCACCCCTCCACTTT. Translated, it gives CASSRRTGGNSPLHF.

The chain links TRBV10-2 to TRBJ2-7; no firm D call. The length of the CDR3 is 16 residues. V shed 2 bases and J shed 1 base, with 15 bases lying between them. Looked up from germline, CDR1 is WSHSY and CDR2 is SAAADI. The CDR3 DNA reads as TGCGCCAGCAGTGAGATTCAACAGAAAACTTCCTACGAGCAGTACTTC. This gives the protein CASSEIQQKTSYEQYF.

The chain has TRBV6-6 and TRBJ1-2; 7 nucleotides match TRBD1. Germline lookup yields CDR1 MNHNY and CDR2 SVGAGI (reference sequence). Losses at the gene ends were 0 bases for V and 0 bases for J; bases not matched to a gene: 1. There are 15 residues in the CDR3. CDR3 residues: CASSYSGTANYGYTF. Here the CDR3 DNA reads TGTGCCAGCAGTTACTCGGGGACAGCTAACTATGGCTACACCTTC.

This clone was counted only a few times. CDR3 DNA sequence: TGTGCCAGCAGTGAAAGGAGCGGGAGCACAGATACGCAGTATTTT. Its translation is CASSERSGSTDTQYF. The chain joins TRBV6-1 to TRBJ2-3, with D tentatively TRBD2 (6 bases). CDR3 length equals 15 residues. V lost 2 bases and J 0 bases, leaving 9 bases between the germline ends. Germline V gene lookup returns CDR1 MNHNS and CDR2 SASEGT.

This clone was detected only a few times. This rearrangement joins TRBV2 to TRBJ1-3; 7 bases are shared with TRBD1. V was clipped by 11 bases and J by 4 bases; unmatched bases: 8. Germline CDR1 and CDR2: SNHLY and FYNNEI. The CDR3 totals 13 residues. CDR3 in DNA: TGTGCCCATGACAGGGCCGACGGAAACACCATATATTTT. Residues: CAHDRADGNTIYF. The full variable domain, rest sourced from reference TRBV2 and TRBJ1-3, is EPEVTQTPSHQVTQMGQEVILRCVPISNHLYFYWYRQILGQKVEFLVSFYNNEISEKSEIFDDQFSVERPDGSNFTLKIRSTKLEDSAMYFCAHDRADGNTIYFGEGSWLTVV.

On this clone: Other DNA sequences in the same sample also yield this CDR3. In DNA form, the CDR3 reads TGCAGCGTTGAGGACAGGGCGGAATGGAACACTGAAGCTTTCTTT. It codes for CSVEDRAEWNTEAFF. V is TRBV29-1 and J is TRBJ1-1; 8 bases agree with TRBD1. This CDR3 is built from 15 residues. The V and J ends lost 3 bases and 1 base, in that order; junction bases with no gene match: 7. Germline CDR1 SQVTM, CDR2 ANQGSEA. Combining the CDR3 with reference TRBV29-1 and TRBJ1-1 gives the whole variable domain SAVISQKPSRDICQRGTSLTIQCQVDSQVTMMFWYRQQPGQSLTLIATANQGSEATYESGFVIDKFPISRPNLTFSTLTVSNMSPEDSSIYLCSVEDRAEWNTEAFFGQGTRLTVV.

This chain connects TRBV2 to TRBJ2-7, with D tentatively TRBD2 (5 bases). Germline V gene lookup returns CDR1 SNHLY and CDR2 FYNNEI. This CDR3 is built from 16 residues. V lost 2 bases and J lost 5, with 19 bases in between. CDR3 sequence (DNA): TGTGCCAGCAGTGAAAGGCGGAATCCCGAGGGCCACGAGCAGTACTTC. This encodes CASSERRNPEGHEQYF.

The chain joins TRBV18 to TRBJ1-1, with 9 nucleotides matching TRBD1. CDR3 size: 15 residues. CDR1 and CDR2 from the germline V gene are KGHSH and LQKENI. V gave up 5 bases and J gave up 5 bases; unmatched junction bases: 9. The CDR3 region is CASSGWDREETEAFF. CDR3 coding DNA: TGTGCCAGCTCAGGCTGGGACAGGGAAGAAACTGAAGCTTTCTTT. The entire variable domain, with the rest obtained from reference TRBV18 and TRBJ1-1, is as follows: NAGVMQNPRHLVRRRGQEARLRCSPMKGHSHVYWYRQLPEEGLKFMVYLQKENIIDESGMPKERFSAEFPKEGPSILRIQQVVRGDSAAYFCASSGWDREETEAFFGQGTRLTVV.

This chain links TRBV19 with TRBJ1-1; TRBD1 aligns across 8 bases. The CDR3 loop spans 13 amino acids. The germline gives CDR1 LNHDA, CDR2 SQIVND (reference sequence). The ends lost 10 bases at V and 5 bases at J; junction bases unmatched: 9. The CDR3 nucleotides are TGTGCCAATTTGACAGGGGTGGAAACTGAAGCTTTCTTT. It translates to CANLTGVETEAFF.

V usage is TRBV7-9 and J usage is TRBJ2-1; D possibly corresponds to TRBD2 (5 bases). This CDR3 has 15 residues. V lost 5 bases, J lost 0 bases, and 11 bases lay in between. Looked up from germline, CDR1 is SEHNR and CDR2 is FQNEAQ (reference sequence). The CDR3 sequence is CASSPAVSSYNEQFF. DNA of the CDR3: TGTGCCAGCAGCCCAGCGGTTAGCTCCTACAATGAGCAGTTCTTC.

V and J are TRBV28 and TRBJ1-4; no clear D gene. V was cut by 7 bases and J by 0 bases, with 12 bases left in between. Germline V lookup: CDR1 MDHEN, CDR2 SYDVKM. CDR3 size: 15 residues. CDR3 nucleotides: TGTGCCAGCACCCTATCCGGGTCAACTAATGAAAAACTGTTTTTT. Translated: CASTLSGSTNEKLFF.

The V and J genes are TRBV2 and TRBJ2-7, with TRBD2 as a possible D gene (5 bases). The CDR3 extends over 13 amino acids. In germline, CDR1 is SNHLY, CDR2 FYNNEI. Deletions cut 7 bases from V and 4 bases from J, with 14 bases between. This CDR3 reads CASKADLAYEQYF. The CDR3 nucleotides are TGTGCCAGCAAAGCGGACTTGGCATACGAGCAGTACTTC.

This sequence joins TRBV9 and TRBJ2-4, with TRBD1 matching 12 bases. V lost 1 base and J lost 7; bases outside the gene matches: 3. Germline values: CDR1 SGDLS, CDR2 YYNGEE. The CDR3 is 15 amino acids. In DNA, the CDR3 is TGTGCCAGCAGCGTACGGGGACAGGGGGCTAACATTCAGTACTTC. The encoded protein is CASSVRGQGANIQYF.

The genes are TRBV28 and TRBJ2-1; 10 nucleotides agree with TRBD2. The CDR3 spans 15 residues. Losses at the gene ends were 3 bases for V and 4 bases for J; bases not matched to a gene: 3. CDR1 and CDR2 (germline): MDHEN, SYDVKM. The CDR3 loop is CASSLASGSYNEQFF. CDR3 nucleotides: TGTGCCAGCAGTTTGGCTAGCGGGAGTTACAATGAGCAGTTCTTC.

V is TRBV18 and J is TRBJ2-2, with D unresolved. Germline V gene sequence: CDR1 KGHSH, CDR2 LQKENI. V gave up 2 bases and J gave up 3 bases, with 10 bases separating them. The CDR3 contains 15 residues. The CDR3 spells CASSPNLLDTGELFF. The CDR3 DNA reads TGTGCCAGCTCACCAAATCTCCTAGACACCGGGGAGCTGTTTTTT. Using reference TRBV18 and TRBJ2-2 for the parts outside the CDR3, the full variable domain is NAGVMQNPRHLVRRRGQEARLRCSPMKGHSHVYWYRQLPEEGLKFMVYLQKENIIDESGMPKERFSAEFPKEGPSILRIQQVVRGDSAAYFCASSPNLLDTGELFFGEGSRLTVL.

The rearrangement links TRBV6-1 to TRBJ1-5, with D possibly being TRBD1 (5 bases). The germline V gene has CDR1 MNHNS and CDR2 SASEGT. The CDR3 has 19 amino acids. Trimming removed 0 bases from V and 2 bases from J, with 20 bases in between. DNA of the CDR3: TGTGCCAGCAGTGAAGCGATGGGGACTGGACCCTTTGGCAATCAGCCCCAGCATTTT. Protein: CASSEAMGTGPFGNQPQHF.

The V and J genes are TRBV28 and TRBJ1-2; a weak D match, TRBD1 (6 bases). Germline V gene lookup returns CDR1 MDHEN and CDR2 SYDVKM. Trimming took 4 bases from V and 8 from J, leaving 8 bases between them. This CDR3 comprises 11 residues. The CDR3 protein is CASSYREGYTF. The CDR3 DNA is TGTGCCAGCAGTTACAGGGAGGGCTACACCTTC.

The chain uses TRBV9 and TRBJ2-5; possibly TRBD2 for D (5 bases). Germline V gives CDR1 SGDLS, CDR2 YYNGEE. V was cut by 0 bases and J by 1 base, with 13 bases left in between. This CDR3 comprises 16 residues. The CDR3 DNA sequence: TGTGCCAGCAGCGTAGAGGGAGCGGCAATCCAAGAGACCCAGTACTTC. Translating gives CASSVEGAAIQETQYF.

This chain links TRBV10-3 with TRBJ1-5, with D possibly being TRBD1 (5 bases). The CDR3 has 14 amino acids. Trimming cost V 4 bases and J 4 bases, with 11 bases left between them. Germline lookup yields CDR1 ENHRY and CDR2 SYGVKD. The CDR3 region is CAISAGAENQPQHF. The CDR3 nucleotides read TGTGCCATCAGTGCTGGGGCGGAAAATCAGCCCCAGCATTTT.

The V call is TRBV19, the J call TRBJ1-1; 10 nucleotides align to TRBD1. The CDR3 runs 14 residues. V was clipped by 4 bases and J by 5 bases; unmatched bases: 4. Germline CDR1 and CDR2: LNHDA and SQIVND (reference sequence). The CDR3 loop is CASSNRQGATEAFF. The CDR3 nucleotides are TGTGCCAGTAGTAACCGACAGGGGGCAACTGAAGCTTTCTTT.

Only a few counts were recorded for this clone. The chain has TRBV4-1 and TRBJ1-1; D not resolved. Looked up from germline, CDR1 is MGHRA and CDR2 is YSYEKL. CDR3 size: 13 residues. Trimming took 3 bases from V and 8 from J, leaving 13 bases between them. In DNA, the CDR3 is TGCGCCAGCAGCCAGTTGGGAGACGTAGAAGCTTTCTTT. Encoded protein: CASSQLGDVEAFF.

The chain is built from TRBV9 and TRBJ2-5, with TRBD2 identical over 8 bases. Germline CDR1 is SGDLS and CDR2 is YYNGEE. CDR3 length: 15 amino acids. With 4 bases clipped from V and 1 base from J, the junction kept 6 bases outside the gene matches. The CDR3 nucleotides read TGTGCCAGCAGCACAAATAGCGGGACCCAAGAGACCCAGTACTTC. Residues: CASSTNSGTQETQYF.